The entry that follows covers one T cell receptor (beta chain) sequence. Its specificity is not known. At one end the junction does not follow the germline gene, possibly because of a read error. This entry comes from a study of cytomegalovirus exposure and HLA in healthy donors. Findings of the study overall: Investigators reported under 200 TCR beta chains as tied to cytomegalovirus. A reported reduction in N-insertions relative to the approximately 600-donor mean was seen in an Asian-associated ancestry cluster in a later analysis. Of the V segments, some could not be distinguished, including TRBV6-2 and TRBV6-3, and were excluded. A likely sequencing artifact accounted for one observed cluster of highly shared sequence variants.

This CDR3 comprises 14 residues. Germline values: CDR1 SNHLY, CDR2 FYNNEI. The PCR contained 60 Vbeta and 13 Jbeta primers. Sequenced by immunoSEQ multiplex PCR; TCRdb stores in-frame clones only, minus some. The sample has about 130,000 clones, 60% to 80% seen once; the top ten hold roughly 0.99%. This receptor was taken from a male donor in good health and CMV-seronegative. The chain employs TRBV2 and TRBJ2-2, with 7 positions matching TRBD1. Material for sequencing was PBMCs. CDR3 in DNA: TGTGCCAGCAGAGGACAGGTGGCTACCGGGGAGCCGTTTTTT. Its translation: CASRGQVATGEPFF.